These 22 T cell receptor beta chains were sequenced from one sample in a study of beta chain features in type 1 diabetes (dated by TCRdb to the late 2010s). The library relied on the immunoSEQ multiplex PCR assay. The entire amount of isolated RNA was reverse transcribed using the High Capacity cDNA Reverse Transcription Kit, so the sequenced TCRB transcripts were expressed ones. Entries here come from immuneACCESS through TCRdb and include only in-frame sequences with V and J called. Some clones fail to appear in such tables; in the studies checked, an unresolved V gene covers under half of the shortfall, and the cause of the remainder is unknown. This sample lists approximately 340,000 clones; less than 15% were detected once. The ten largest make up around 0.02% of the sample. Specimen: naive CD4+ T cells from blood. What this sample's cell subset or site label stands for: true naive CD4+ T cells. Receptors were obtained from a woman aged 18 to 35 in good health.

This clone was seen more than once but under ten times. The chain joins TRBV13 to TRBJ2-3, with 7 bases that match TRBD1. Germline V gene lookup returns CDR1 PRHDT and CDR2 FYEKMQ (reference sequence). V trimming: 0 bases; J trimming: 4 bases; junction bases outside the gene matches: 4. The length of the CDR3 is 15 residues. The CDR3: CASSLGGTVADTQYF. CDR3 sequence (DNA): TGTGCCAGCAGCTTAGGAGGGACAGTGGCAGATACGCAGTATTTT.

This clone was found a few times. The genes are TRBV5-1 and TRBJ2-3; 8 nucleotides agree with TRBD2. The length of the CDR3 is 16 residues. Germline assignment: CDR1 SGHRS and CDR2 YFSETQ. The V segment lost 2 bases and the J segment 0 bases; nucleotides outside the gene matches: 5. DNA of the CDR3: TGCGCCAGCAGCTTCACTAGCGGAACTAGCACAGATACGCAGTATTTT. It codes for CASSFTSGTSTDTQYF.

This clone was picked up a small number of times. In DNA form, the CDR3 reads TGTGCCAGCAGTTTACCAGGCCCCAATGAGCAGTTCTTC. This codes for CASSLPGPNEQFF. The chain is built from TRBV28 and TRBJ2-1; D gene unclear. CDR1 MDHEN and CDR2 SYDVKM come from the germline V gene. The CDR3 loop spans 13 amino acids. The V end lost 2 bases, the J end lost 6 bases, and 8 bases lay between the germline ends.

This clone was picked up a small number of times. The chain uses TRBV29-1 and TRBJ2-3; no firm D call. Germline CDR1 reads SQVTM; CDR2 reads ANQGSEA. There are 14 residues in the CDR3. V dropped 4 bases and J dropped 2 bases, with 13 bases sitting between them. The CDR3 region is CSVVGPIPTDTQYF. The CDR3 nucleotides are TGCAGCGTTGTGGGCCCAATCCCCACAGATACGCAGTATTTT.

The rearrangement uses TRBV30 and TRBJ2-5; 11 bases agree with TRBD2. The CDR3 has 14 residues. Germline CDR1 GTSNPN, CDR2 SVGIG (reference sequence). After removal of 0 bases from V and 4 bases from J, the junction contained 1 base not matched to a gene. The CDR3 here is CAWSVLAGVETQYF. CDR3 DNA: TGTGCCTGGAGTGTACTAGCGGGAGTAGAGACCCAGTACTTC.

This clone was counted between two and nine times. The chain recombines TRBV19 with TRBJ2-7; D is ambiguous. V was trimmed by 3 bases and J by 6 bases, leaving 15 bases between them. The CDR3 sequence is 14 residues long. CDR1 and CDR2 (germline): LNHDA, SQIVND (reference sequence). DNA for the CDR3: TGTGCCAGTAGTATTCACGATCCCGTGGCCGAGCAGTACTTC. It encodes CASSIHDPVAEQYF.

The sample holds a few counts of this clone. V and J are TRBV29-1 and TRBJ2-1; 7 bases agree with TRBD1. Germline V gives CDR1 SQVTM, CDR2 ANQGSEA. The CDR3 extends over 17 amino acids. V was clipped by 1 base and J by 0 bases; unmatched bases: 9. CDR3 coding DNA: TGCAGCGTTGAAGGAGGGGGCGACTCTTCCTCCTACAATGAGCAGTTCTTC. Protein product: CSVEGGGDSSSYNEQFF.

This chain connects TRBV29-1 to TRBJ2-2; 7 bases align to TRBD2. CDR1 is SQVTM and CDR2 is ANQGSEA in the germline V gene. This CDR3 spans 13 amino acids. The V gene end was trimmed by 6 bases and the J gene end by 3 bases; junction bases not matched to a gene: 4. DNA for the CDR3: TGCAGCGTCGCGGGGGTGTACACCGGGGAGCTGTTTTTT. The encoded protein is CSVAGVYTGELFF.

This clone was seen a few times. The V call is TRBV5-6, the J call TRBJ2-3, with 7 bases identical to TRBD1. Germline V CDR1 and CDR2: SGHDT, YYEEEE. With V trimmed by 3 bases and J by 6 bases, 10 bases remained unmatched. CDR3 length equals 15 residues. The CDR3 protein is CASSYPTGASDTQYF. The DNA of the CDR3 is TGTGCCAGCAGCTACCCCACAGGGGCGTCGGATACGCAGTATTTT.

The V gene is TRBV28, the J gene TRBJ2-6, with a tentative D call TRBD2 (5 bases). This CDR3 is built from 15 residues. The ends were cut back, 7 bases at V and 2 bases at J, with 12 bases in the middle. Germline CDR1 reads MDHEN; CDR2 reads SYDVKM. CDR3 protein: CASTVGLAGANVLTF. As DNA, the CDR3 is TGTGCCAGCACAGTCGGACTGGCTGGGGCCAACGTCCTGACTTTC.

This clone came up once. Other DNA sequences in this sample translate to the same CDR3. J is TRBJ2-1 and V is TRBV11-3; no reliable D call. This CDR3 comprises 14 residues. Germline-derived CDR1 and CDR2 are SGHNT and YENEEA. Trimming shortened V by 2 bases and J by 0 bases, and 5 bases separated the two germline ends. This CDR3 is CASSLSDSYNEQFF. The CDR3 region has the DNA TGTGCCAGCAGCTTAAGCGACTCCTACAATGAGCAGTTCTTC. Supplemented by reference TRBV11-3 and TRBJ2-1, the full variable domain reads EAGVVQSPRYKIIEKKQPVAFWCNPISGHNTLYWYLQNLGQGPELLIRYENEEAVDDSQLPKDRFSAERLKGVDSTLKIQPAELGDSAVYLCASSLSDSYNEQFFGPGTRLTVL.

The V and J genes are TRBV19 and TRBJ2-1; maybe TRBD1 (6 bases). The V end lost 7 bases, the J end lost 8 bases, and 18 bases lay between the germline ends. The CDR3 is 14 residues long. Germline CDR1 LNHDA, CDR2 SQIVND (reference sequence). CDR3 sequence (DNA): TGTGCCAGTACTAGGCAGGGGAGTATCGATGAGCAGTTCTTC. Its protein product is CASTRQGSIDEQFF.

This clone was detected only a few times. The chain couples TRBV2 to TRBJ1-5; 7 bases are a match to TRBD1. The CDR3 consists of 14 residues. J was trimmed by 3 bases and V by 7 bases; bases with no gene match: 6. In germline, CDR1 is SNHLY, CDR2 FYNNEI. The CDR3, as DNA: TGTGCCAGCAAAACAGGGGCGCCCAATCAGCCCCAGCATTTT. Amino acids: CASKTGAPNQPQHF.

This clone was found a few times. The gene calls are TRBV4-3 and TRBJ2-7, with unresolved D. Germline V gene lookup returns CDR1 LGHNA and CDR2 YSLEER. The V end lost 0 bases, the J end lost 6 bases, and 12 bases lay between the germline ends. CDR3 length equals 14 residues. CDR3: CASSQEHPSREQYF. In DNA form, the CDR3 reads TGCGCCAGCAGCCAAGAACACCCCTCCCGCGAGCAGTACTTC.

This rearrangement joins TRBV18 to TRBJ2-1; 10 nucleotides line up with TRBD2. The CDR3 has 15 amino acids. Trimming cost V 2 bases and J 5 bases; bases outside gene matches: 3. Germline V gives CDR1 KGHSH, CDR2 LQKENI. The chain's CDR3 is CASSPRTSGNNEQFF. CDR3 coding DNA: TGTGCCAGCTCACCAAGGACTAGCGGTAACAATGAGCAGTTCTTC.

This clone came up a few times. The V call is TRBV18, the J call TRBJ1-4; D is undetermined. Germline V CDR1 and CDR2: KGHSH, LQKENI. The CDR3 sequence is 14 residues long. Trimming stripped 3 bases from V and 12 bases from J, with 17 bases between. The CDR3 region is CASSPVNPLRELFF. The CDR3 DNA reads as TGTGCCAGCTCACCTGTGAACCCACTGAGGGAACTGTTTTTT.

The chain employs TRBV29-1 and TRBJ2-3; 7 nucleotides line up with TRBD2. CDR1 and CDR2 from the germline V gene are SQVTM and ANQGSEA. The CDR3 runs to 14 residues. V lost 4 bases and J lost 5; bases outside the gene matches: 9. The CDR3 region has the DNA TGCAGCGTTGGGGACTACGTCCGGGGAGATACGCAGTATTTT. Residues: CSVGDYVRGDTQYF.

This chain connects TRBV11-1 to TRBJ2-1, with D perhaps TRBD2 (6 bases). Trimming shortened V by 3 bases and J by 2 bases, and 14 bases separated the two germline ends. Germline V CDR1 and CDR2: SGHAT, FQDESV (reference sequence). The CDR3 contains 16 residues. The CDR3 spells CASSFPQRAAYNEQFF. CDR3 DNA: TGTGCCAGCAGCTTCCCCCAGCGGGCCGCCTACAATGAGCAGTTCTTC.

Only a few counts were recorded for this clone. The chain links TRBV7-2 to TRBJ2-5; D unresolved. The CDR3 consists of 12 residues. Germline CDR1 SGHTA, CDR2 FQGNSA. V was shortened by 3 bases and J by 3 bases, with 5 bases between the two germline ends. This chain's CDR3 is CASSFREETQYF. DNA of the CDR3: TGTGCCAGCAGCTTTCGCGAAGAGACCCAGTACTTC.

J is TRBJ2-7 and V is TRBV9; D is perhaps TRBD2 (6 bases). CDR1 SGDLS and CDR2 YYNGEE come from the germline V gene. The CDR3 consists of 14 residues. V dropped 0 bases and J dropped 4 bases, with 11 bases sitting between them. The CDR3 DNA follows: TGTGCCAGCAGCGTAGCAGGGAGCGGGTACGAGCAGTACTTC. Protein sequence: CASSVAGSGYEQYF.

This clone was found a few times. V is TRBV9 and J is TRBJ2-5; D gene uncertain. The CDR3 consists of 14 residues. Germline CDR1 is SGDLS and CDR2 is YYNGEE. V was shortened by 0 bases and J by 2 bases, with 8 bases between the two germline ends. The CDR3 coding sequence is TGTGCCAGCAGCGTAGGTCAGTATCAAGAGACCCAGTACTTC. Translating gives CASSVGQYQETQYF.

The sample holds a few counts of this clone. The chain carries TRBV30 and TRBJ2-7, with D possibly TRBD2 on 8 matching bases. Germline V gene sequence: CDR1 GTSNPN, CDR2 SVGIG (reference sequence). The V end was cut by 4 bases, the J end by 2 bases, with 12 bases between. The length of the CDR3 is 13 residues. In nucleotides, the CDR3 is TGTGCCTGGAAGCGGGGGACAGCCTACGAGCAGTACTTC. Translating gives CAWKRGTAYEQYF.